These 3 T cell receptor beta chains were all obtained from the same sample, sequenced in a study of graft-versus-host responses after intestinal transplantation. Clones were read by immunoSEQ multiplex PCR, and TCRdb kept only the in-frame ones, dropping some. Here the sample spans approximately 130,000 clones, 90% to 95% being singletons. These receptors have no identified antigens. The sample consisted of unstimulated CD4+ T cells sorted from spleen or lymph node cells, taken before intestinal transplant. The receptors were gathered from a human donor who received an intestinal transplant.

V usage is TRBV18 and J usage is TRBJ1-3; D may be TRBD1 (5 bases). The CDR3 covers 17 residues. V lost 5 bases, J lost 0 bases, and 17 bases lay in between. CDR1 is KGHSH, CDR2 LQKENI, per germline. CDR3 residues: CASSAMGRINSGNTIYF. CDR3 nucleotides: TGTGCCAGCTCAGCCATGGGACGGATCAACTCTGGAAACACCATATATTTT. Full variable domain (missing parts from reference TRBV18 and TRBJ1-3): NAGVMQNPRHLVRRRGQEARLRCSPMKGHSHVYWYRQLPEEGLKFMVYLQKENIIDESGMPKERFSAEFPKEGPSILRIQQVVRGDSAAYFCASSAMGRINSGNTIYFGEGSWLTVV.

The chain joins TRBV7-9 to TRBJ2-7; no reliable D call. Trimming left V 2 bases short and J 3 bases short, with 8 bases between. The CDR3 runs 13 residues. Germline V gene sequence: CDR1 SEHNR, CDR2 FQNEAQ (reference sequence). CDR3 in amino acids: CASSLNTYYEQYF. CDR3 in DNA: TGTGCCAGCAGCTTAAACACCTACTACGAGCAGTACTTC.

A few counts support this clone. V gene TRBV19 combines with J gene TRBJ1-3; 9 nucleotides match TRBD1. The J segment lost 7 bases and the V segment lost 0 bases, leaving 13 bases of the junction unmatched. In germline, CDR1 is LNHDA, CDR2 SQIVND (reference sequence). The CDR3 consists of 18 residues. The CDR3 DNA is TGTGCCAGTAGTATAGATCTACGGGGCGGGACAGGGTCGAACACCATATATTTT. As protein: CASSIDLRGGTGSNTIYF.